A selection of T cell receptor beta chains follows, all from one sample in a study of blood T cell repertoires in COVID-19. Assay used: immunoSEQ multiplex PCR; TCRdb lists only in-frame clones, some missing. The sample records over 150,000 clones, less than 95% being singletons. Sequencing was done on a sample of peripheral blood. All receptors derive from a man in his fifties or sixties with acute or convalescent COVID-19. The CDR3 runs from the conserved cysteine through the conserved F or W. Each record gives: V gene, D gene, J gene, clone size, CDR3 protein, CDR3 DNA. The D gene is left open where the match is weak. Some rows mark clone size as missing; the rest say once, few, many or name a class of expanded clone.

V: TRBV3-1/TRBV3-2; D: TRBD1; J: TRBJ1-6; size: NA; CDR3: CASSQQGALNSPLHF; DNA: TGTGCCAGCAGCCAACAGGGGGCTCTGAATTCACCCCTCCACTTT
V: TRBV5-5; D: TRBD2; J: TRBJ2-2; size: NA; CDR3: CASSPSGGSNTGELFF; DNA: TGTGCCAGCAGTCCAAGCGGGGGGTCAAACACCGGGGAGCTGTTTTTT
V: TRBV5-1; D: TRBD2; J: TRBJ2-5; size: few; CDR3: CASSLGGLVQETQYF; DNA: TGCGCCAGCAGCTTGGGTGGACTAGTCCAAGAGACCCAGTACTTC
V: TRBV28; D: NA; J: TRBJ1-1; size: NA; CDR3: CAGRQVSNTEAFF; DNA: TGTGCCGGACGACAGGTTTCGAACACTGAAGCTTTCTTT
V: TRBV30; D: TRBD2; J: TRBJ2-7; size: NA; CDR3: CAWSALGLADYEQYF; DNA: TGTGCCTGGAGTGCCCTGGGACTAGCGGATTACGAGCAGTACTTC
V: TRBV2; D: TRBD1; J: TRBJ2-5; size: once; CDR3: CAGQGDLWETQYF; DNA: TGTGCCGGACAGGGGGACCTCTGGGAGACCCAGTACTTC
V: TRBV3-1/TRBV3-2; D: NA; J: TRBJ1-1; size: few; CDR3: CASSQTGNTEAFF; DNA: TGTGCCAGCAGCCAAACGGGGAACACTGAAGCTTTCTTT
V: TRBV6-6; D: TRBD1; J: TRBJ1-5; size: once; CDR3: CASSLREGANNQPQHF; DNA: TGTGCCAGCAGTCTCCGAGAGGGGGCCAACAATCAGCCCCAGCATTTT
V: TRBV24-1; D: NA; J: TRBJ1-2; size: few; CDR3: CATRKAEGHGYTF; DNA: TGTGCCACCAGAAAAGCGGAAGGTCATGGCTACACCTTC
V: TRBV6-2/TRBV6-3; D: TRBD1; J: TRBJ1-5; size: NA; CDR3: CASSYSRNRGGDQPQHF; DNA: TGTGCCAGCAGTTACTCGAGGAACAGGGGAGGCGATCAGCCCCAGCATTTT
V: TRBV6-5; D: NA; J: TRBJ2-1; size: NA; CDR3: CASSLAVRGAFNEQFF; DNA: TGTGCCAGCAGTTTGGCTGTCAGGGGAGCTTTCAATGAGCAGTTCTTC
V: TRBV29-1; D: NA; J: TRBJ2-6; size: NA; CDR3: CSVEGRDTNSGANVLTF; DNA: TGCAGCGTTGAAGGCCGGGACACCAACTCTGGGGCCAACGTCCTGACTTTC
V: TRBV5-6; D: NA; J: TRBJ1-1; size: NA; CDR3: CASSLKPNTEAFF; DNA: TGTGCCAGCAGCTTGAAGCCGAACACTGAAGCTTTCTTT
V: TRBV7-3; D: NA; J: TRBJ2-7; size: NA; CDR3: CASSLGQGNYEQYF; DNA: TGTGCCAGCAGCTTGGGGCAGGGGAACTACGAGCAGTACTTC
V: TRBV19; D: TRBD1; J: TRBJ2-7; size: NA; CDR3: CASRDRMGTGRREQYF; DNA: TGTGCCAGTAGGGACCGCATGGGGACAGGGCGTCGGGAGCAGTACTTC
V: TRBV28; D: TRBD1; J: TRBJ2-3; size: NA; CDR3: CASSSSGGSSPTDTQYF; DNA: TGTGCCAGCAGTTCGTCAGGGGGCTCCAGTCCCACAGATACGCAGTATTTT
V: TRBV20-1; D: TRBD2; J: TRBJ2-3; size: once; CDR3: CSASRTSGYGDTQYF; DNA: TGCAGTGCTAGTAGGACTAGCGGATATGGGGATACGCAGTATTTT
V: TRBV27; D: TRBD2; J: TRBJ2-7; size: once; CDR3: CASSTTSGNLYEQYF; DNA: TGTGCCAGCAGTACGACTAGCGGAAATCTATACGAGCAGTACTTC
V: TRBV6-5; D: NA; J: TRBJ2-7; size: once; CDR3: CASRQTSYEQYF; DNA: TGTGCCAGCAGACAGACCAGCTACGAGCAGTACTTC
V: TRBV11-1; D: NA; J: TRBJ2-1; size: NA; CDR3: CASSWRDNEQFF; DNA: TGTGCCAGCAGTTGGAGGGACAATGAGCAGTTCTTC
V: TRBV6-1; D: TRBD2; J: TRBJ2-1; size: NA; CDR3: CASSEEGMGWLAANNEQFF; DNA: TGTGCCAGCAGTGAAGAAGGTATGGGCTGGCTAGCGGCAAACAATGAGCAGTTCTTC
V: TRBV15; D: NA; J: TRBJ1-1; size: NA; CDR3: CATSRDQGNAEAFF; DNA: TGTGCCACCAGCAGAGATCAGGGAAACGCTGAAGCTTTCTTT
V: TRBV28; D: TRBD1; J: TRBJ1-2; size: NA; CDR3: CAAGGRYYGYTF; DNA: TGTGCCGCAGGGGGCAGATACTATGGCTACACCTTC
V: TRBV7-3; D: TRBD1; J: TRBJ2-5; size: NA; CDR3: CASSRDRGETQYF; DNA: TGTGCCAGCAGCCGGGACAGGGGAGAGACCCAGTACTTC
V: TRBV14; D: NA; J: TRBJ1-2; size: NA; CDR3: CASSQVWTEGYTF; DNA: TGTGCCAGCAGCCAAGTCTGGACAGAGGGCTACACCTTC
V: TRBV10-3; D: NA; J: TRBJ1-1; size: NA; CDR3: CAISESAETNTEAFF; DNA: TGTGCCATCAGTGAGTCGGCGGAAACTAACACTGAAGCTTTCTTT
V: TRBV9; D: NA; J: TRBJ1-1; size: NA; CDR3: CASSVGTAEAFF; DNA: TGTGCCAGCAGCGTAGGGACAGCTGAAGCTTTCTTT
V: TRBV19; D: NA; J: TRBJ1-6; size: NA; CDR3: CASTSLPAALDSPLHF; DNA: TGTGCCAGTACCTCGCTCCCGGCGGCCCTTGATTCACCCCTCCACTTT
V: TRBV4-3; D: NA; J: TRBJ1-5; size: NA; CDR3: CASSHVTGNNQPQHF; DNA: TGCGCCAGCAGCCATGTCACAGGGAACAATCAGCCCCAGCATTTT
V: TRBV10-2; D: NA; J: TRBJ1-5; size: NA; CDR3: CASSPLDGGGSNQPQHF; DNA: TGCGCCAGCAGTCCCCTTGACGGGGGAGGCAGCAATCAGCCCCAGCATTTT
V: TRBV6-6; D: NA; J: TRBJ1-6; size: NA; CDR3: CASSPQESLNSPLHF; DNA: TGTGCCAGCAGTCCACAGGAATCTCTAAATTCACCCCTCCACTTT